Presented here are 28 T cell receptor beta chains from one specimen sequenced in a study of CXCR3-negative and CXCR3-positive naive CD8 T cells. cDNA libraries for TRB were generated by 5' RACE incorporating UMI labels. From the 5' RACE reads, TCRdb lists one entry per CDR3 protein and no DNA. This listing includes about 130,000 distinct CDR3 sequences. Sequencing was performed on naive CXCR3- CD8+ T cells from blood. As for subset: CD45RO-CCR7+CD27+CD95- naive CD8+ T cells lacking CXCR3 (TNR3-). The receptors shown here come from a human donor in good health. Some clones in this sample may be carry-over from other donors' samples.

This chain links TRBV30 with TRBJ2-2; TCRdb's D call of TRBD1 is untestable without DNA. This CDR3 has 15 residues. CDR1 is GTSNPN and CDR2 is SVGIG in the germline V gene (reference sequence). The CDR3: CAWSGLGRKPGELFF.

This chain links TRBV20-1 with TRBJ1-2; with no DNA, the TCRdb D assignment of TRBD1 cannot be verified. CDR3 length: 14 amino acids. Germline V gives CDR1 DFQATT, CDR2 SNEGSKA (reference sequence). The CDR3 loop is CSASLGQGIVGYTF.

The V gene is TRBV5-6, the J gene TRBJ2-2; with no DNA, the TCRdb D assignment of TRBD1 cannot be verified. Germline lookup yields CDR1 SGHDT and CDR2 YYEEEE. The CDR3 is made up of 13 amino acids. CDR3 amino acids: CASLIGAYGELFF.

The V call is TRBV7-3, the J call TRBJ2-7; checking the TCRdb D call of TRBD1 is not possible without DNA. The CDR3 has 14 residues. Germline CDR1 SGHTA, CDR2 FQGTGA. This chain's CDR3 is CASSPGDGAYEQYF.

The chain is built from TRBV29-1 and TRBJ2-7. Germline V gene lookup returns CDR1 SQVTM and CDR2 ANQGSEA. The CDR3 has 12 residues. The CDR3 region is CSVEGQSYEQYF.

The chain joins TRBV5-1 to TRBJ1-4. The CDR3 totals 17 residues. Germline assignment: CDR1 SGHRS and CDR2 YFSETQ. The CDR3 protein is CASSLGRDWLTNEKLFF.

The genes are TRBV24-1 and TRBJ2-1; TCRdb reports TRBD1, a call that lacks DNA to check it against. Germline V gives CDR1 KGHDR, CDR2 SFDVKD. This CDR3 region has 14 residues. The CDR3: CATSASTGGNEQFF.

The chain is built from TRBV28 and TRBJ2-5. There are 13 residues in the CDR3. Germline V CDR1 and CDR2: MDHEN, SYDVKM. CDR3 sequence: CASSLLVQETQYF. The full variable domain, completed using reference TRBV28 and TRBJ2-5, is DVKVTQSSRYLVKRTGEKVFLECVQDMDHENMFWYRQDPGLGLRLIYFSYDVKMKEKGDIPEGYSVSREKKERFSLILESASTNQTSMYLCASSLLVQETQYFGPGTRLLVL.

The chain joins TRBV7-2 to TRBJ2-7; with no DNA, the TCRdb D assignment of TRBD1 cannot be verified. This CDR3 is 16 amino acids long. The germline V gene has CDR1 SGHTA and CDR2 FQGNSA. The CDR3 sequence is CASSRPGTGGSYEQYF.

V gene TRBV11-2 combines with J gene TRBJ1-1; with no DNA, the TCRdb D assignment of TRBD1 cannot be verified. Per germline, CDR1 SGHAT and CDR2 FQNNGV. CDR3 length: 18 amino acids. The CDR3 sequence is CASSLAVRVRGARTEAFF.

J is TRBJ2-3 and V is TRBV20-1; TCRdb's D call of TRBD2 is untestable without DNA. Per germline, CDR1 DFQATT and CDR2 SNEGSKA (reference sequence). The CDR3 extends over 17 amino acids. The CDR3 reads CSAHLRPLAGGARTQYF.

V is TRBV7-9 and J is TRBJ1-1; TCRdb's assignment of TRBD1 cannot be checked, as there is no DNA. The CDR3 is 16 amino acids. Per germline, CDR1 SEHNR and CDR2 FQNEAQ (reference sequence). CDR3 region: CASSPRGGDLNTEAFF. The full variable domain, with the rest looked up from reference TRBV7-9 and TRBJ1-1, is DTGVSQNPRHKITKRGQNVTFRCDPISEHNRLYWYRQTLGQGPEFLTYFQNEAQLEKSRLLSDRFSAERPKGSFSTLEIQRTEQGDSAMYLCASSPRGGDLNTEAFFGQGTRLTVV.

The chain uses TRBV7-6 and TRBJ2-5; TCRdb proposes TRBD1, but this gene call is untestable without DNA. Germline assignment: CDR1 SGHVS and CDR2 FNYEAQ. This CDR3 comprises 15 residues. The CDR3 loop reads CASSFRRQGQETQYF.

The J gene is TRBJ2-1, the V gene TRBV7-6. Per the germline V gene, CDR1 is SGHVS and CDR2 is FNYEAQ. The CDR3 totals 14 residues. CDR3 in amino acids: CASSFRSLDNEQFF.

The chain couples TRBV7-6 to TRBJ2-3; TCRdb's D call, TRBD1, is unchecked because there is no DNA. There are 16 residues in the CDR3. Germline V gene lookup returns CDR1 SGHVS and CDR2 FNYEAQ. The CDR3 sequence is CASSLFDRGPADTQYF.

The CDR3 reads CASSFGNPGELFF. The gene calls are TRBV28 and TRBJ2-2. Germline V lookup: CDR1 MDHEN, CDR2 SYDVKM. This CDR3 spans 13 amino acids.

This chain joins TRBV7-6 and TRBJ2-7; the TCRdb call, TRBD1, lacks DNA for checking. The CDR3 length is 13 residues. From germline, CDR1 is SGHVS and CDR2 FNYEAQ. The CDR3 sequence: CASGPGVGYEQYF.

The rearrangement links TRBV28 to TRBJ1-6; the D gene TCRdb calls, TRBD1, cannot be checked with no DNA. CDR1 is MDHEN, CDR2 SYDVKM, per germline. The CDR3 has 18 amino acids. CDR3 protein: CASSLSPGTGDYNSPLHF.

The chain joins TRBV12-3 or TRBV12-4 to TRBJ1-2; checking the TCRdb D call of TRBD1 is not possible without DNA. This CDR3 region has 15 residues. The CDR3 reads CASSLAPDSFYGYTF.

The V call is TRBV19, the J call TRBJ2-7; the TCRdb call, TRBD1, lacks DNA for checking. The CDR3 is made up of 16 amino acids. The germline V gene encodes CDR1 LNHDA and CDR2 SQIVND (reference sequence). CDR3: CASSIGTDRPSYEQYF.

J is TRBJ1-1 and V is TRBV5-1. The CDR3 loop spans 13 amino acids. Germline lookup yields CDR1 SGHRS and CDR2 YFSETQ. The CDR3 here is CASSSASYTEAFF.

The CDR3 sequence is CASSLTSAGGRSEQYF. The V gene is TRBV5-1, the J gene TRBJ2-7; the D call from TCRdb, TRBD2, cannot be confirmed without DNA. Germline V gene sequence: CDR1 SGHRS, CDR2 YFSETQ. This CDR3 region has 16 residues.

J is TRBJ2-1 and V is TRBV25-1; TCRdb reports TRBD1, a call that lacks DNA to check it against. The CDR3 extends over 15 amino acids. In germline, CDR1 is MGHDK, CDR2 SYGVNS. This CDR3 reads CASSDAGSRGDEQFF.

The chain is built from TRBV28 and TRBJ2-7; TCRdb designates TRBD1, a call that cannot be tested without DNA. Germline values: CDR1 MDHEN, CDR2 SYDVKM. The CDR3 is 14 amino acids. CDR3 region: CASSIYRGGYEQYF.

The CDR3 is CASSFTHRSGLAGGGSTDTQYF. The chain uses TRBV6-6 and TRBJ2-3; TCRdb indicates TRBD2, and absent DNA this call remains unverified. Germline assignment: CDR1 MNHNY and CDR2 SVGAGI (reference sequence). The CDR3 extends over 22 amino acids.

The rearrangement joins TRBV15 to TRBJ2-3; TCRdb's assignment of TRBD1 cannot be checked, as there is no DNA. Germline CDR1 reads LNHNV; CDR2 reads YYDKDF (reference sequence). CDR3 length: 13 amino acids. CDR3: CATSRARENTQYF.

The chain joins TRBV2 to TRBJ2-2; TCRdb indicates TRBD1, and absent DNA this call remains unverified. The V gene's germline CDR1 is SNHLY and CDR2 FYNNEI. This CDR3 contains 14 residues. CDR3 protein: CASSDGAGVGELFF.

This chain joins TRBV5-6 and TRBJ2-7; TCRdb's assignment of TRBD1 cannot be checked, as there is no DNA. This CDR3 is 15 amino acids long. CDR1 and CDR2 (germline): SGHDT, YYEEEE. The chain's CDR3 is CASSFGTGTAYEQYF.